This T cell receptor (beta chain) was retrieved from a study of blood T cell repertoires in COVID-19. Study context: Both acute and convalescent COVID-19 samples were obtained from the United States, Italy and Spain.

Which cohort a participant joined came from the clinical history participants gave. Repertoires were generated with immunoSEQ multiplex PCR, while TCRdb's copy carries only in-frame clones and drops some. The profile shows roughly 450,000 clones, 90% of them singletons. Germline V gene lookup returns CDR1 SEHNR and CDR2 FQNEAQ (reference sequence). The CDR3 runs 14 residues. V was cut by 3 bases and J by 8 bases, with 16 bases left in between. The specimen sequenced was PBMCs or T cells enriched from blood (not recorded which). The source is a man between 18 and 35 years old who had recovered from COVID-19. The V and J genes are TRBV7-9 and TRBJ1-2, with D maybe TRBD1 (6 bases). This chain's CDR3 is CASSFGETGGGYTF. The CDR3 nucleotides read TGTGCCAGCAGCTTTGGGGAGACAGGAGGAGGCTACACCTTC. The variable domain in full, completed from reference TRBV7-9 and TRBJ1-2, reads DTGVSQNPRHKITKRGQNVTFRCDPISEHNRLYWYRQTLGQGPEFLTYFQNEAQLEKSRLLSDRFSAERPKGSFSTLEIQRTEQGDSAMYLCASSFGETGGGYTFGSGTRLTVV.